This TCR beta chain emerged from a study of T cell repertoires in cytomegalovirus infection. Germline lookup yields CDR1 SEHNR and CDR2 FQNEAQ (reference sequence). V shed 5 bases, J shed 5 bases, and the junction held 6 bases outside the gene matches. The CDR3 is made up of 15 amino acids. From the reads, TCRdb called clonotypes with MiXCR, one entry per CDR3 protein. The table lists fewer than 300,000 distinct CDR3 sequences, under 30% of them singletons. This receptor was identified in a human donor in good health (CMV status not recorded). Some clones in this sample may be carry-over from other donors' samples. The sample was PBMCs. V is TRBV7-9 and J is TRBJ2-2; 9 positions match TRBD1. CDR3 bases: TGTGCCAGCAGCCGGACAGGGGTGCGAACCGGGGAGCTGTTTTTT. The encoded protein is CASSRTGVRTGELFF.